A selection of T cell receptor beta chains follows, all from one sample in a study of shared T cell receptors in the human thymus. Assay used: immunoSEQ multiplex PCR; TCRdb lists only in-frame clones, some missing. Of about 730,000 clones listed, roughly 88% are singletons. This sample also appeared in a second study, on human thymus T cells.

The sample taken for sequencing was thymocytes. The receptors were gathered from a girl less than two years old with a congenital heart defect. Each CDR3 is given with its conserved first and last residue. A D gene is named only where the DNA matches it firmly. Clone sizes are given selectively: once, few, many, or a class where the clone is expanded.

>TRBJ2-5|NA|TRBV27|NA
CASSPSVGVQLMSQYF
TGTGCCAGCAGTCCTAGTGTCGGGGTGCAGTTGATGTCCCAGTACTTC
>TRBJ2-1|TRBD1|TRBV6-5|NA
CASSYSGQGDYNEQFF
TGTGCCAGCAGTTACTCAGGACAGGGAGACTACAATGAGCAGTTCTTC
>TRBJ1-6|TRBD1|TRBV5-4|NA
CASSPEGGQINSPLHF
TGTGCCAGCAGCCCAGAAGGGGGACAGATAAATTCACCCCTCCACTTT
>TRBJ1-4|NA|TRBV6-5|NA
CASSRNSAQGKLFF
TGTGCCAGCAGCCGTAACAGTGCTCAGGGGAAACTGTTTTTT
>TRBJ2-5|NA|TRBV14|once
CASSLRQTSQETQYF
TGTGCCAGCAGCCTACGACAGACTTCGCAAGAGACCCAGTACTTC
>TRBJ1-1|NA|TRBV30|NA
CAWKGLWNTEAFF
TGTGCCTGGAAGGGGCTCTGGAACACTGAAGCTTTCTTT
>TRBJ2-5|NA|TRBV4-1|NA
CASSQVGTSNQETQYF
TGCGCCAGCAGCCAAGTTGGGACATCTAACCAAGAGACCCAGTACTTC
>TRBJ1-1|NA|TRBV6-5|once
CASSYSPGVSEAFF
TGTGCCAGCAGTTACTCCCCAGGGGTATCTGAAGCTTTCTTT
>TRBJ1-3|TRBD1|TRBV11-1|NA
CASSLQGERNTIYF
TGTGCCAGCAGCTTACAGGGGGAGCGGAACACCATATATTTT
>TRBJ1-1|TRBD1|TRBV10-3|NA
CAISRGQGGENTEAFF
TGTGCCATCAGTCGGGGACAGGGCGGCGAGAACACTGAAGCTTTCTTT
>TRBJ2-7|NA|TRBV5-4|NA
CASSPGDRGVAPYEQYF
TGTGCCAGCAGCCCGGGGGATAGAGGGGTCGCCCCCTACGAGCAGTACTTC
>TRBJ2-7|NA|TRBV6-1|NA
CASARGYYYEQYF
TGTGCCAGCGCTAGGGGTTATTACTACGAGCAGTACTTC
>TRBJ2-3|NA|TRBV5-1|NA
CASSQVPDTQYF
TGCGCCAGCAGCCAGGTACCAGATACGCAGTATTTT
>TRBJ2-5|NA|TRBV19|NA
CASSMHTGQETQYF
TGTGCCAGTAGTATGCATACAGGCCAAGAGACCCAGTACTTC
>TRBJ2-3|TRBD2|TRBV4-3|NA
CASSQDRAGGTDTQYF
TGCGCCAGCAGCCAAGATCGGGCGGGGGGCACAGATACGCAGTATTTT
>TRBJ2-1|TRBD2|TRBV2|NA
CAASGAGRVLAGIYNEQFF
TGTGCCGCCAGCGGGGCGGGGAGGGTTCTAGCGGGTATCTACAATGAGCAGTTCTTC
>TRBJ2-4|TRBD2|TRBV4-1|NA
CASSQDSVASGGNLAKNIQYF
TGCGCCAGCAGCCAAGATTCGGTGGCTAGCGGGGGGAATCTAGCCAAAAACATTCAGTACTTC
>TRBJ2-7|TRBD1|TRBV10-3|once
CAISLGTGFYEQYF
TGTGCCATCAGCCTCGGGACAGGGTTCTACGAGCAGTACTTC
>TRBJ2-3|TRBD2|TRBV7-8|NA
CASNVAGPTHPQYF
TGTGCCAGCAACGTAGCGGGCCCGACCCACCCGCAGTATTTT
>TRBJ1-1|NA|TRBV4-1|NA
CASSDPTVGAYTEAFF
TGCGCCAGCAGCGATCCCACAGTGGGGGCGTACACTGAAGCTTTCTTT
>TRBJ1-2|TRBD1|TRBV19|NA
CASSIAPSDRVLGGSYTF
TGTGCCAGTAGTATAGCTCCTTCGGACAGGGTCCTCGGGGGAAGCTACACCTTC
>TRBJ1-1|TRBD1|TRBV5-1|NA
CASSPGQGYGRAFF
TGCGCCAGCAGCCCTGGACAGGGGTATGGTAGAGCTTTCTTT
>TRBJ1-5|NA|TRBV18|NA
CASSPGQALDQPQHF
TGTGCCAGCTCACCAGGGCAGGCTCTCGATCAGCCCCAGCATTTT
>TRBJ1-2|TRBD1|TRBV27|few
CASSPGTGDTQESYTF
TGTGCCAGCAGTCCCGGGACAGGGGACACGCAGGAGAGTTACACCTTC
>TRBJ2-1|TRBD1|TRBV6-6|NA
CASSRGQGFLLQGQFF
TGTGCCAGCAGTAGAGGACAGGGGTTCCTTTTACAGGGGCAGTTCTTC
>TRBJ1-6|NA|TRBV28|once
CASRSSSSYNSPLHF
TGTGCCAGCAGGTCATCTAGCTCCTATAATTCACCCCTCCACTTT
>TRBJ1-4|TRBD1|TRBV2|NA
CASSEDREDENEKLFF
TGTGCCAGCAGCGAGGACAGGGAAGATGAGAATGAAAAACTGTTTTTT
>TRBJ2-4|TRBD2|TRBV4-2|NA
CASSQETSGGAPKNIQYF
TGTGCCAGCAGCCAAGAAACTAGCGGGGGGGCACCCAAAAACATTCAGTACTTC
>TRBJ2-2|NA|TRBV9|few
CASSVAPSSTGELFF
TGTGCCAGCAGCGTAGCCCCTAGCAGCACCGGGGAGCTGTTTTTT
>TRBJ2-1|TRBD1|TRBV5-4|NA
CASSPNRGRYNEQFF
TGTGCCAGCAGCCCAAACAGGGGCAGGTACAATGAGCAGTTCTTC
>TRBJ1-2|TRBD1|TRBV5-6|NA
CASSFRDRPNYGYTF
TGTGCCAGCAGCTTCCGGGACAGGCCTAACTATGGCTACACCTTC
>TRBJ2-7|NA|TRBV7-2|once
CASSPEGAWAGSYEQYF
TGTGCCAGCAGCCCCGAGGGGGCTTGGGCGGGGTCCTACGAGCAGTACTTC
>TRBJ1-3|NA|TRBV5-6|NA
CASSLATRGVDTIYF
TGTGCCAGCAGCTTGGCGACCCGGGGTGTGGACACCATATATTTT
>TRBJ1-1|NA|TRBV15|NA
CATSRDLGRGMNTEAFF
TGTGCCACCAGCAGAGATCTGGGCAGGGGCATGAACACTGAAGCTTTCTTT
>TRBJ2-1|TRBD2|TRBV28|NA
CASSPSGGAWEQFF
TGTGCCAGCAGCCCAAGCGGGGGGGCGTGGGAGCAGTTCTTC
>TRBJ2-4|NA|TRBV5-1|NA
CASSPGANIQYF
TGCGCCAGCAGTCCAGGGGCAAACATTCAGTACTTC
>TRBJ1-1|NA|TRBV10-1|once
CANGVKSSPRGAFF
TGCGCCAACGGTGTCAAATCGAGTCCTAGGGGAGCTTTCTTT
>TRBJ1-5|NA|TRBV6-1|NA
CASRPGGQIDQPQHF
TGTGCCAGCAGACCCGGAGGGCAGATTGATCAGCCCCAGCATTTT
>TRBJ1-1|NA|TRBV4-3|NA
CASSLQGNTEAFF
TGCGCCAGCAGCCTACAGGGGAACACTGAAGCTTTCTTT
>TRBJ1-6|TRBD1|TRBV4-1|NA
CASSQDRGDSPLHF
TGCGCCAGCAGCCAGGACAGGGGGGATTCACCCCTCCACTTT
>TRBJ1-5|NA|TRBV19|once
CASSRRDSNQPQHF
TGTGCCAGTAGTAGGCGGGATAGCAATCAGCCCCAGCATTTT
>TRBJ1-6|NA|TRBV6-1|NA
CASSETSSYNSPLHF
TGTGCCAGCAGTGAAACTAGCTCCTATAATTCACCCCTCCACTTT